The TCR beta chain described here comes from a study of beta chain features in type 1 diabetes. Regarding the study as a whole: VDJ junctions sequenced from type 1 diabetes patients showed fewer insertions and more deletions. TCRB CDR3s from Type 1 diabetes patients were moderately but significantly shorter in all four CD4+ subsets.

In total, each donor contributed a single heparinised blood draw that averaged roughly 100 mL. The authors sorted CD4+ naive, central memory, regulatory and stem cell-like memory cells via CD45RO/CCR7/CD25/CD127/CD95/CD27. This clone has more than one count but fewer than ten. Its antigen is unidentified. The germline V and J ends were trimmed by 8 bases and 2 bases, with 4 bases remaining between them. Germline loops: CDR1 SEHNR, CDR2 FQNEAQ (reference sequence). The CDR3 totals 11 residues. As every portion of the isolated RNA was reverse transcribed, the sequencing read expressed TCRB transcripts. Clones were sequenced by immunoSEQ multiplex PCR, and TCRdb holds only the in-frame ones, with some missing. The sample lists 100,000 to 150,000 clones, about 10% occurring once.

The V call is TRBV7-9, the J call TRBJ2-1, with unresolved D. The sequence derives from a man aged 25 to 45 with type 1 diabetes. Sequencing was carried out using central memory CD4+ T cells from blood. The CDR3 sequence is CASGPYNEQFF. CDR3 sequence (DNA): TGTGCCAGCGGCCCCTACAATGAGCAGTTCTTC. Looking up the rest from reference TRBV7-9 and TRBJ2-1 gives the full variable domain: DTGVSQNPRHKITKRGQNVTFRCDPISEHNRLYWYRQTLGQGPEFLTYFQNEAQLEKSRLLSDRFSAERPKGSFSTLEIQRTEQGDSAMYLCASGPYNEQFFGPGTRLTVL.